The following is a T cell receptor (beta chain) sequence with its context. The antigen it binds to is not known. It has no much larger one-base neighbor in the sample; base qualities were not kept. Sorted unstimulated T cells and proliferating T cells recovered from mixed lymphocyte reactions were subjected to TCRbeta CDR3 sequencing. Fresh whole blood from nine to eleven HLA-typed healthy donors served as the source for isolating PBMCs. To map where alloreactive clones came from, unstimulated CD4+ non-regulatory T cells were FACS-sorted. V and J lose 1 base and 5 bases, and a span of 6 bases separates them. The germline V gene yields SGHDN for CDR1 and FVKESK for CDR2. The CDR3 sequence holds 12 residues, the cysteine and phenylalanine included. The retained sequence is limited to the CDR3, 36 bases, with the frame set at the first base. The data are from a study of siplizumab effects on memory and regulatory T cells (dated by TCRdb to the late 2010s). With regard to the full study: The study examined how the anti-CD2 antibody siplizumab affects alloreactive T-cell subsets in allogeneic mixed lymphocyte reactions built from human PBMCs.

The research as a whole found: Because sequences at frequencies below about 10^-5 were poorly captured, only a minor fraction of alloreactive clones could be mapped back to unstimulated subsets. Siplizumab significantly lowered the cumulative frequency of alloreactive sequences that could be traced to unstimulated CD4+ memory T cells. Whether proliferating Tregs from siplizumab cultures were suppressive was not functionally confirmed. Unstimulated naive T cells appeared to be more diverse than memory T cells, and naive cells seemed to make a substantial contribution to the alloresponse. A naive or memory phenotype could not be assigned to roughly 75-95% of proliferating CD4+ or CD8+ clones. In reactions with siplizumab, an average of approximately 69% of mappable alloreactive CD4+ clones were Treg-derived, compared with 26.9% in control reactions.

The method behind the library was the immunoSEQ multiplex PCR assay. Some 100,000 TCR templates per sample were assayed by the deep sequencing platform. Genomic DNA extracted from sorted T cells was used for TCRbeta CDR3 sequencing. Regarding the original processing steps: The R programming language was used for the clonal analysis of the TCRbeta CDR3 data. Alloreactive CD4+ and CD8+ clones were defined by comparing unstimulated samples with post-reaction CFSE-low samples. Regulatory or non-regulatory origin was assigned to alloreactive CD4+ clones by matching of sequences to sorted unstimulated Treg and non-Treg repertoires. The table comes from immuneACCESS by way of TCRdb, which keeps in-frame sequences with V and J called. Part of the clones is missing from these tables; in studies checked, under half for an unresolved V gene and the rest for unknown reasons. The V and J calls and clone size were taken over from that table, and D and trimming were inferred from the DNA. In this sample the table shows about 100,000 clones, about 94% of which occur a single time. The top ten clonotypes cover approximately 1.5% of the sample.

This TCR was sampled from a human donor in good health. The rearranged chain carries TRBV14 and TRBJ2-7; too little of a D gene remains to name it. Source material: non-Treg CD4+ T cells sorted from blood. In the paper's terms, the cell subset or site label means: FACS-sorted unstimulated CD4+ non-regulatory T cells. The bases are TGTGCCAGCAGCCAAGTCAACCACGAGCAGTACTTC. This yields the protein CASSQVNHEQYF.